This is a list of T cell receptor beta chains from one sample in a study of T-cell memory formation after mild COVID-19. TCRdb reprocessed the 5' RACE reads with MiXCR, giving one entry per CDR3 protein. Of about 100,000 distinct CDR3 sequences in the sample, 8.5% to 14% were seen once. The sample was PBMCs or a T cell subset sorted from them (not recorded which). These receptors all stem from a man aged 18 to 35 who had mild COVID-19 (a few samples of this study predate the infection). Cell type and time point are not known. CDR3s leave out the opening cysteine and the closing phenylalanine or tryptophan. The order of the fields is clone size, V gene, CDR3 protein. Clone sizes are given selectively: once, few, many, or a class where the clone is expanded.

many | TRBV6-5 | ASSLGTSGVNEQF
many | TRBV4-2 | ASSQEDSYEQY
few | TRBV4-3 | ASSQHRGVSTDTQY
few | TRBV5-6 | ASSSPRTREDSEQF
NA | TRBV6-5 | ASSYSRGLSGYT
NA | TRBV30 | ACITGVGELF
few | TRBV7-9 | ASSLTDAQETQY
NA | TRBV24-1 | ATSHNQETQY
NA | TRBV7-8 | ASSPLPTGGPNTEAF
few | TRBV28 | ASSSDTTGNTIY
few | TRBV7-9 | ASSPTLKNTGELF
few | TRBV5-1 | ASSLTPGQRKNTDTQY
NA | TRBV12-3/TRBV12-4 | ASSRAGHSDTEAF
NA | TRBV20-1 | SARSGQWGLGDSNQPQH
NA | TRBV12-5 | ASAPGGSGANVLT
few | TRBV20-1 | SARDTPYEQY